This entry lists 24 T cell receptor beta chains sequenced from one sample in a study of blood T cell repertoires in COVID-19 (dated by TCRdb to the early 2020s). The library was built by means of the immunoSEQ multiplex PCR assay. This is the immuneACCESS table as TCRdb keeps it, with only in-frame sequences that have V and J called. A part of the clones is gone; compared with another copy, unresolved V genes explain less than half, and the rest is unexplained. The sample contains 300,000 to 350,000 clones, 90% of them found a single time. The top ten clones comprise approximately 4% of the sample. The specimen was PBMCs or T cells enriched from blood (not recorded which). The receptors derive from a woman aged 18-30 years with acute COVID-19.

The CDR3 here is CASSLGGLMNTEAFF. DNA of the CDR3: TGTGCCAGCAGTCTCGGGGGTTTAATGAACACTGAAGCTTTCTTT. The chain recombines TRBV27 with TRBJ1-1; tentatively, D is TRBD1 (5 bases). The V gene's germline CDR1 is MNHEY and CDR2 SMNVEV (reference sequence). V was clipped by 5 bases and J by 0 bases, with 13 bases between them. The CDR3 consists of 15 residues.

The chain recombines TRBV2 with TRBJ2-7, with D possibly matching TRBD1 (5 bases). V lost 4 bases and J lost 4, with 14 bases in between. The CDR3 is made up of 14 amino acids. Germline loops: CDR1 SNHLY, CDR2 FYNNEI. This chain's CDR3 is CASSASGIKYEQYF. The CDR3 DNA is TGTGCCAGCAGTGCGTCAGGGATAAAATACGAGCAGTACTTC.

This chain joins TRBV28 and TRBJ2-7; 8 positions agree with TRBD2. This CDR3 region has 14 residues. V trimming: 3 bases; J trimming: 4 bases; junction bases outside the gene matches: 5. The germline V gene encodes CDR1 MDHEN and CDR2 SYDVKM. The chain's CDR3 is CASSLSGRRYEQYF. For the CDR3, the DNA is TGTGCCAGCAGTTTGAGCGGGAGAAGGTACGAGCAGTACTTC.

V is TRBV2 and J is TRBJ2-7; tentatively, D is TRBD1 (6 bases). The V gene lost 4 bases and the J gene lost 1 base, with 14 bases spanning the gap. From germline, CDR1 is SNHLY and CDR2 FYNNEI. The CDR3 length is 15 residues. The CDR3 DNA follows: TGTGCCAGCAGTGGAGGGGTCGGGACATCCTACGAGCAGTACTTC. Translation: CASSGGVGTSYEQYF.

This chain connects TRBV6-5 to TRBJ1-5, with D hard to call. CDR3 length equals 13 residues. V was shortened by 8 bases and J by 3 bases, with 11 bases between the two germline ends. The germline V gene encodes CDR1 MNHEY and CDR2 SVGAGI. The CDR3 DNA reads as TGTGCCAGCTCTCGAGCTTACAATCAGCCCCAGCATTTT. This gives the protein CASSRAYNQPQHF.

The V call is TRBV5-1, the J call TRBJ2-7; D unclear. The length of the CDR3 is 13 residues. V lost 0 bases, J lost 3 bases, and 7 bases lay in between. Germline V gene lookup returns CDR1 SGHRS and CDR2 YFSETQ. The CDR3 DNA follows: TGCGCCAGCAGCTTGGAAAACGGCTACGAGCAGTACTTC. It codes for CASSLENGYEQYF. The full variable domain, rest sourced from reference TRBV5-1 and TRBJ2-7, is KAGVTQTPRYLIKTRGQQVTLSCSPISGHRSVSWYQQTPGQGLQFLFEYFSETQRNKGNFPGRFSGRQFSNSRSEMNVSTLELGDSALYLCASSLENGYEQYFGPGTRLTVT.

The J gene is TRBJ2-1, the V gene TRBV11-3, with D perhaps TRBD2 (6 bases). Per the germline V gene, CDR1 is SGHNT and CDR2 is YENEEA. This CDR3 comprises 14 residues. Trimming took off 4 bases at V and 10 bases at J, with 17 bases between the two ends. The CDR3 here is CASSWDSLSGEQFF. The CDR3 coding sequence is TGTGCCAGCAGCTGGGACTCCCTTTCAGGGGAGCAGTTCTTC.

The V and J genes are TRBV9 and TRBJ2-2, with 7 bases lining up with TRBD2. Germline CDR1 SGDLS, CDR2 YYNGEE. The CDR3 contains 15 residues. V shed 1 base, J shed 8 bases, and the junction held 8 bases outside the gene matches. The CDR3 spells CASSVMGGHLGELFF. Here the CDR3 DNA reads TGTGCCAGCAGCGTAATGGGAGGGCACCTGGGGGAGCTGTTTTTT. Full variable domain (outside the CDR3, taken from reference TRBV9 and TRBJ2-2): DSGVTQTPKHLITATGQRVTLRCSPRSGDLSVYWYQQSLDQGLQFLIQYYNGEERAKGNILERFSAQQFPDLHSELNLSSLELGDSALYFCASSVMGGHLGELFFGEGSRLTVL.

This chain links TRBV28 with TRBJ2-5; the D gene is possibly TRBD2 (5 bases). In germline, CDR1 is MDHEN, CDR2 SYDVKM. V was trimmed by 5 bases and J by 2 bases, leaving 18 bases between them. CDR3 size: 16 residues. This chain's CDR3 is CASSPSGMGIQETQYF. CDR3 nucleotide sequence: TGTGCCAGCAGTCCATCGGGAATGGGGATTCAAGAGACCCAGTACTTC.

The chain employs TRBV28 and TRBJ1-5; a weak D match, TRBD1 (6 bases). This CDR3 region has 15 residues. V was shortened by 7 bases and J by 1 base, with 14 bases between the two germline ends. Germline values: CDR1 MDHEN, CDR2 SYDVKM. This chain's CDR3 is CASILAGASNQPQHF. CDR3 DNA sequence: TGTGCCAGCATCCTCGCGGGGGCGAGCAATCAGCCCCAGCATTTT.

V gene TRBV13 combines with J gene TRBJ1-3; 11 nucleotides match TRBD1. The CDR3 extends over 16 amino acids. Germline-derived CDR1 and CDR2 are PRHDT and FYEKMQ (reference sequence). Trimming at V came to 5 bases and at J to 7 bases, leaving 10 bases not matched to a gene. The DNA of the CDR3 is TGTGCCAGCAGCCTGGGACAGGGGGTGATTCTTAACACCATATATTTT. This gives the protein CASSLGQGVILNTIYF.

The CDR3 loop reads CASSMIYLRTNEQFF. The DNA of the CDR3 is TGTGCCAGTAGTATGATATACCTCCGGACTAATGAGCAGTTCTTC. The rearrangement uses TRBV19 and TRBJ2-1; tentative D call: TRBD2 (5 bases). Deletions cut 3 bases from V and 7 bases from J, with 16 bases between. CDR3 length: 15 amino acids. Germline V CDR1 and CDR2: LNHDA, SQIVND (reference sequence).

This clone was counted once. This chain uses TRBV18 with TRBJ2-2; possible D gene TRBD1, 5 bases. Trimming took off 2 bases at V and 0 bases at J, with 16 bases between the two ends. CDR1 is KGHSH, CDR2 LQKENI, per germline. The CDR3 loop spans 18 amino acids. In DNA form, the CDR3 reads TGTGCCAGCTCACCATCGGTTCCAGGGTATGCGAACACCGGGGAGCTGTTTTTT. As protein: CASSPSVPGYANTGELFF.

This clone was picked up one time. Other DNA sequences from this sample encode an identical CDR3 as well. The genes are TRBV6-5 and TRBJ2-7; the D gene is possibly TRBD1 (6 bases). Germline-derived CDR1 and CDR2 are MNHEY and SVGAGI. V was clipped by 5 bases and J by 0 bases, with 8 bases between them. The CDR3 loop spans 13 amino acids. For the CDR3, the DNA is TGTGCCAGCAGTACCAGGGGCTCCTACGAGCAGTACTTC. Translating it yields CASSTRGSYEQYF.

This clone was seen a single time. The rearrangement uses TRBV7-3 and TRBJ2-3; maybe TRBD2 (5 bases). The CDR3 is 18 amino acids. Trimming removed 5 bases at V and 3 bases at J, with 24 bases between. Germline V gives CDR1 SGHTA, CDR2 FQGTGA. This CDR3 is CASSPYSQVGDWTDTQYF. The CDR3 DNA is TGTGCCAGCAGCCCTTATTCCCAGGTGGGAGATTGGACAGATACGCAGTATTTT.

The CDR3 DNA sequence: TGTGCCAGCGAGGTACAGGGGAACACCGGGGAGCTGTTTTTT. Translation: CASEVQGNTGELFF. The chain uses TRBV19 and TRBJ2-2, with TRBD1 as a possible D gene (6 bases). Germline V gene lookup returns CDR1 LNHDA and CDR2 SQIVND (reference sequence). The CDR3 length is 14 residues. V lost 9 bases to trimming and J lost 1 base, with 12 bases between them.

The chain joins TRBV25-1 to TRBJ1-4; D is possibly TRBD1 (5 bases). V was shortened by 7 bases and J by 6 bases, with 15 bases between the two germline ends. This CDR3 is 14 amino acids long. Germline-derived CDR1 and CDR2 are MGHDK and SYGVNS. Here the CDR3 DNA reads TGTGCCAGCACCCCCCGGGGGGGGGATGAAAAACTGTTTTTT. Its protein product is CASTPRGGDEKLFF.

The chain joins TRBV19 to TRBJ1-2; 11 bases line up with TRBD1. J lost 7 bases, V lost 2 bases, and 6 bases had no gene match. The germline V gene has CDR1 LNHDA and CDR2 SQIVND (reference sequence). There are 15 residues in the CDR3. Written as DNA, the CDR3 is TGTGCCAGTAGTATAAGTGGACAGGGGGCAAGTGGCTACACCTTC. Its translation: CASSISGQGASGYTF. The variable domain in full, completed from reference TRBV19 and TRBJ1-2, reads DGGITQSPKYLFRKEGQNVTLSCEQNLNHDAMYWYRQDPGQGLRLIYYSQIVNDFQKGDIAEGYSVSREKKESFPLTVTSAQKNPTAFYLCASSISGQGASGYTFGSGTRLTVV.

The J gene is TRBJ1-1, the V gene TRBV12-3 or TRBV12-4; 9 nucleotides agree with TRBD1. The ends lost 6 bases at V and 10 bases at J; junction bases unmatched: 9. The CDR3 sequence is 13 residues long. In DNA form, the CDR3 reads TGTGCCAGCAGCAACCCGACAGGGGGTGGAGCTTTCTTT. It translates to CASSNPTGGGAFF.

V gene TRBV3-1 (or the pseudogene TRBV3-2) combines with J gene TRBJ2-7, with 12 nucleotides matching TRBD2. This CDR3 spans 17 amino acids. Germline-derived CDR1 and CDR2 are LGHDT and YNNKEL (reference sequence). The V gene end was trimmed by 1 base and the J gene end by 4 bases; junction bases not matched to a gene: 8. CDR3 region: CASSQGTSGTLKYEQYF. The CDR3 region has the DNA TGTGCCAGCAGCCAAGGGACTAGCGGGACCTTGAAATACGAGCAGTACTTC.

V usage is TRBV3-1 (or the pseudogene TRBV3-2) and J usage is TRBJ1-2; D is unclear. The CDR3 covers 14 residues. Germline V gene sequence: CDR1 LGHDT, CDR2 YNNKEL (reference sequence). Trimming stripped 0 bases from V and 4 bases from J, with 9 bases between. CDR3 in amino acids: CASSQDSVGYGYTF. CDR3 DNA sequence: TGTGCCAGCAGCCAAGACAGCGTCGGCTATGGCTACACCTTC.

This sequence joins TRBV19 and TRBJ2-7, with D perhaps matching TRBD1 (6 bases). V lost 4 bases to trimming and J lost 5 bases, with 9 bases between them. CDR3 size: 12 residues. From germline, CDR1 is LNHDA and CDR2 SQIVND (reference sequence). The CDR3 DNA sequence: TGTGCCAGTAGTACAGGGGTCCACGAGCAGTACTTC. Translating gives CASSTGVHEQYF.

CDR3 loop: CASSQYRVGGYTF. CDR3 bases: TGTGCCAGCAGTCAGTACAGGGTCGGTGGCTACACCTTC. The rearrangement joins TRBV28 to TRBJ1-2; D is perhaps TRBD1 (6 bases). Germline CDR1 reads MDHEN; CDR2 reads SYDVKM. The CDR3 is 13 amino acids. Trimming took 5 bases from V and 7 from J, leaving 14 bases between them.

V gene TRBV19 combines with J gene TRBJ1-5; D may be TRBD1 (5 bases). The CDR3 sequence is 16 residues long. The V end was cut by 3 bases, the J end by 3 bases, with 15 bases between. Per germline, CDR1 LNHDA and CDR2 SQIVND (reference sequence). The CDR3: CASSITVSGHNQPQHF. The CDR3 nucleotides read TGTGCCAGTAGTATCACCGTTTCCGGACACAATCAGCCCCAGCATTTT.